This T cell receptor beta chain was sequenced during a study of cytomegalovirus exposure and HLA in healthy donors. Points from the study as a whole: HLA alleles were associated with 15,000 to 20,000 TCR beta sequences in a later analysis at 0.05 false discovery rate. Across donors, most TCRs were seen rarely, yet some public ones were widespread. Later analysis identified a missense DCLRE1C variant that was linked to TCR beta V- and J-gene trimming.

With 60 Vbeta and 13 Jbeta primers, the PCR was carried out. The assay was immunoSEQ multiplex PCR, and TCRdb's table has in-frame clones only and misses some. The sample lists over 150,000 clones; approximately 85% were seen once. This clone has only one observation. What it binds is not known. Other DNA sequences within the sample encode an identical CDR3. Germline assignment: CDR1 SGDLS and CDR2 YYNGEE. The CDR3 is 14 residues long. With 7 bases removed from V and 4 bases from J, the gap between germline ends came to 17 bases. The sample taken for sequencing was PBMCs. The sequence came from a man aged 50 to 59 in good health and CMV-seropositive. The chain is built from TRBV9 and TRBJ1-2; possible D gene TRBD1, 6 bases. Written as DNA, the CDR3 is TGTGCCAGCGGGGCGGCAGGGGCGGGCTATGGCTACACCTTC. Protein product: CASGAAGAGYGYTF.